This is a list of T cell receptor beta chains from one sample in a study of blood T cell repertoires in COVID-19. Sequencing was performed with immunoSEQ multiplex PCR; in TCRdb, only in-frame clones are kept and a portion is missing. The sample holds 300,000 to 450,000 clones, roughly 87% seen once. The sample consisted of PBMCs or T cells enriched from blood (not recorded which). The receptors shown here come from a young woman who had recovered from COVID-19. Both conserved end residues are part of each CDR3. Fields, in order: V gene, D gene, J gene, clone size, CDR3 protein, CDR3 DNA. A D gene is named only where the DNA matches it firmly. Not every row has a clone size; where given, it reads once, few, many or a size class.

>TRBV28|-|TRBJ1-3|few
CASSPAGTGNTIYF
TGTGCCAGCAGCCCAGCAGGTACTGGAAACACCATATATTTT
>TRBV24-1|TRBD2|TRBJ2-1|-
CARDPSGDNNEQFF
TGTGCCCGCGACCCTAGCGGGGATAACAATGAGCAGTTCTTC
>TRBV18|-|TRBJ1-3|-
CASSLDSYSSGNTIYF
TGTGCCAGCTCCCTGGACAGTTACAGCTCTGGAAACACCATATATTTT
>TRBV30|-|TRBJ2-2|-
CAWSLGRTGRNTGELFF
TGTGCCTGGAGCCTGGGTCGAACAGGGCGGAACACCGGGGAGCTGTTTTTT
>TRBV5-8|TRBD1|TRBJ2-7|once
CASILDRAYEQYF
TGTGCCAGCATCCTAGACAGGGCCTACGAGCAGTACTTC
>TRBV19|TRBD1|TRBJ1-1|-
CASSYGQDRGGTQAFF
TGTGCCAGTAGTTATGGACAGGACAGAGGAGGCACTCAAGCTTTCTTT
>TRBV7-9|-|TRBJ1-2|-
CASSLGAGGSVGGYTF
TGTGCCAGCAGCTTAGGGGCAGGCGGGTCGGTTGGTGGCTACACCTTC
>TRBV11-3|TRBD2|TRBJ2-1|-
CASSLTGGSYNEQFF
TGTGCCAGCAGCTTAACGGGGGGAAGCTACAATGAGCAGTTCTTC
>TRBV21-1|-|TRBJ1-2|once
CASSNQGRFDGYTF
TGTGCCAGCAGCAATCAGGGGCGATTCGATGGCTACACCTTC
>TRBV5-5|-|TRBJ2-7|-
CASSFPGGYEQYF
TGTGCCAGCAGCTTCCCCGGCGGCTACGAGCAGTACTTC
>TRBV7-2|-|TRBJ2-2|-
CASSLVVRHTGELFF
TGTGCCAGCAGCTTAGTTGTCAGGCACACCGGGGAGCTGTTTTTT
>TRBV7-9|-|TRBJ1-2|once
CASSAIQDYGYTF
TGTGCCAGCAGCGCGATACAGGACTATGGCTACACCTTC
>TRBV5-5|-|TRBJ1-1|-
CASSLAGGRTEAFF
TGTGCCAGCAGCTTGGCGGGGGGGCGTACTGAAGCTTTCTTT
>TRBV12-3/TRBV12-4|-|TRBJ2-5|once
CASSGGRETQYF
TGTGCCAGCAGTGGGGGCCGGGAGACCCAGTACTTC
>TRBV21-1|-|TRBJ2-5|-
CASRGQVPYQETQYF
TGTGCCAGCAGAGGACAGGTTCCGTACCAAGAGACCCAGTACTTC
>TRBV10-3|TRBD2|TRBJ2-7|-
CAILTSGYEQYF
TGTGCCATCCTGACTAGCGGATACGAGCAGTACTTC